The 7 T cell receptor beta chains below all came from one sample that was sequenced in a study of T cell responses to AZD1222 COVID-19 vaccine (dated by TCRdb to about 2021). Library preparation employed the immunoSEQ multiplex PCR assay. TCRdb obtained this table from immuneACCESS and retained in-frame rearrangements with V and J assigned. These tables miss some clones; where compared with another copy, unresolved V genes account for less than half of the shortfall, and the remainder is unexplained. For this sample there are tens of thousands of clones; about 91% appear just once. About 9% of the sample lies in the top ten. The time point tag for this specimen amounts to: about 28 days (+/-7) after the second vaccine dose. The starting material was peripheral blood, obtained 28 days after the second AZD1222 dose. These receptor sequences come from an adult who received the AZD1222 COVID-19 vaccine.

V is TRBV19 and J is TRBJ1-4; 9 bases align to TRBD1. The CDR3 is 14 amino acids. Germline V CDR1 and CDR2: LNHDA, SQIVND (reference sequence). V dropped 5 bases and J dropped 6; count of bases not matched to a gene: 4. Here the CDR3 reads CASSEQGAYEKLFF. The CDR3 DNA is TGTGCCAGTAGTGAACAGGGGGCCTATGAAAAACTGTTTTTT.

V gene TRBV23-1 combines with J gene TRBJ1-1; TRBD1 matches at 9 bases. TRBV23-1 is designated an ORF whose function remains uncertain. The CDR3 length is 15 residues. V was pared by 4 bases and J by 5 bases, with 8 bases of the junction left unmatched. The DNA of the CDR3 is TGCGCCAGCAGTCCTAACAGGGGGCCCCGAACTGAAGCTTTCTTT. Its translation: CASSPNRGPRTEAFF.

The chain has TRBV11-3 and TRBJ1-5; possibly TRBD1 for D (5 bases). The V gene lost 6 bases and the J gene lost 5 bases, with 14 bases spanning the gap. The CDR3 totals 14 residues. CDR1 SGHNT and CDR2 YENEEA come from the germline V gene. The CDR3 loop is CASSHVDRHQPQHF. The CDR3 nucleotides are TGTGCCAGCAGTCACGTCGACAGACATCAGCCCCAGCATTTT.

The chain is built from TRBV9 and TRBJ2-2; D is perhaps TRBD1 (6 bases). Germline assignment: CDR1 SGDLS and CDR2 YYNGEE. The V end was cut by 0 bases, the J end by 7 bases, with 10 bases between. The CDR3 is 14 amino acids. CDR3: CASSVDRVVGELFF. The CDR3 region has the DNA TGTGCCAGCAGCGTAGACAGGGTCGTCGGGGAGCTGTTTTTT. The whole variable domain, remainder taken from reference TRBV9 and TRBJ2-2, is DSGVTQTPKHLITATGQRVTLRCSPRSGDLSVYWYQQSLDQGLQFLIQYYNGEERAKGNILERFSAQQFPDLHSELNLSSLELGDSALYFCASSVDRVVGELFFGEGSRLTVL.

This sequence joins TRBV12-3 or TRBV12-4 and TRBJ1-2, with D unclear. The V gene lost 6 bases and the J gene lost 6 bases, with 11 bases spanning the gap. CDR3 size: 12 residues. The CDR3 protein is CASSGPSDGYTF. Here the CDR3 DNA reads TGTGCCAGCAGCGGACCCTCGGATGGCTACACCTTC.

V and J are TRBV4-2 and TRBJ2-7; D perhaps matches TRBD1 (6 bases). Trimming took 5 bases from V and 5 from J, leaving 13 bases between them. The CDR3 is made up of 13 amino acids. The germline V gene encodes CDR1 LGHNA and CDR2 YNFKEQ. In DNA form, the CDR3 reads TGTGCCAGCAGCAGAAAATCAGGGGACGAGCAGTACTTC. It specifies CASSRKSGDEQYF.

The rearrangement uses TRBV6-1 and TRBJ2-7, with D tentatively TRBD2 (6 bases). Germline CDR1 and CDR2: MNHNS and SASEGT. V was pared by 2 bases and J by 4 bases, with 15 bases between. The CDR3 has 15 amino acids. CDR3 protein: CASSESFVGGYEQYV. Here the CDR3 DNA reads TGTGCCAGCAGTGAAAGTTTCGTGGGGGGTTACGAGCAGTACGTC.